The 25 T cell receptor beta chains below were found in one sample sequenced in a study of cytomegalovirus exposure and HLA in healthy donors (dated 2017 in TCRdb). Libraries were built with the immunoSEQ multiplex PCR assay. A mixture of 60 forward primers for TCR Vbeta segments and 13 reverse primers for TCR Jbeta segments was used in the multiplex PCR. TCRdb provides this immuneACCESS table in a form limited to in-frame rearrangements. Some clones are lacking; in checked studies, under half of them reflect an unresolved V gene, and why the rest are absent is not known. This sample gives some 130,000 clones in total; around 80% of them show up just once. About 10% of the sample lies in the top ten. The sample consisted of PBMCs. The receptor source for this set is a woman between 45 and 60 years old in good health and CMV-seropositive.

The genes are TRBV19 and TRBJ2-3; D remains ambiguous. Trimming left V 1 base short and J 2 bases short, with 10 bases between. The germline gives CDR1 LNHDA, CDR2 SQIVND (reference sequence). The CDR3 is made up of 15 amino acids. The chain's CDR3 is CASSIGTAHTDTQYF. Written as DNA, the CDR3 is TGTGCCAGTAGTATAGGCACAGCCCACACAGATACGCAGTATTTT. Drawing the rest from reference TRBV19 and TRBJ2-3, the complete variable domain is DGGITQSPKYLFRKEGQNVTLSCEQNLNHDAMYWYRQDPGQGLRLIYYSQIVNDFQKGDIAEGYSVSREKKESFPLTVTSAQKNPTAFYLCASSIGTAHTDTQYFGPGTRLTVL.

The V call is TRBV4-2, the J call TRBJ2-1, with 8 bases lining up with TRBD1. Germline CDR1 and CDR2: LGHNA and YNFKEQ. V shed 3 bases and J 5 bases; nucleotides not matched to a gene: 9. The CDR3 length is 16 residues. In nucleotides, the CDR3 is TGTGCCAGCAGCCAGGCCGGACAGGGTGACCACAATGAGCAGTTCTTC. It translates to CASSQAGQGDHNEQFF.

V usage is TRBV28 and J usage is TRBJ1-5; the match to TRBD1 covers 7 bases. Losses at the gene ends were 6 bases for V and 0 bases for J; bases not matched to a gene: 5. Germline V gene sequence: CDR1 MDHEN, CDR2 SYDVKM. This CDR3 is built from 15 residues. This CDR3 reads CASRGQPYSNQPQHF. The CDR3 DNA sequence: TGTGCCAGCAGGGGACAGCCTTATAGCAATCAGCCCCAGCATTTT.

This rearrangement joins TRBV10-3 to TRBJ2-5; 9 nucleotides align to TRBD2. This CDR3 has 13 amino acids. J gave up 9 bases and V 9 bases, and 11 bases lay outside the gene matches. CDR1 and CDR2 (germline): ENHRY, SYGVKD. CDR3 in DNA: TGTGCCATAGCGACTAGCGGCTCTGCGGCCCAGTACTTC. This translates into CAIATSGSAAQYF.

The rearrangement uses TRBV7-2 and TRBJ2-7; D is ambiguous. Trimming took off 5 bases at V and 4 bases at J, with 9 bases between the two ends. Germline CDR1 SGHTA, CDR2 FQGNSA. The length of the CDR3 is 12 residues. DNA of the CDR3: TGTGCCAGCAGCCCTACAGATTACGAGCAGTACTTC. Amino acid sequence: CASSPTDYEQYF.

V gene TRBV5-4 combines with J gene TRBJ2-1; tentative D call: TRBD1 (5 bases). CDR1 is SGHNT, CDR2 YYREEE, per germline (reference sequence). V was shortened by 4 bases and J by 3 bases, with 11 bases between the two germline ends. The CDR3 has 14 residues. CDR3 sequence: CASSGAQIYNEQFF. The CDR3 DNA sequence: TGTGCCAGCAGCGGGGCACAGATCTACAATGAGCAGTTCTTC. Together with reference TRBV5-4 and TRBJ2-1, the CDR3 gives the full variable domain: ETGVTQSPTHLIKTRGQQVTLRCSSQSGHNTVSWYQQALGQGPQFIFQYYREEENGRGNFPPRFSGLQFPNYSSELNVNALELDDSALYLCASSGAQIYNEQFFGPGTRLTVL.

This clone was recorded a few times. The rearrangement joins TRBV5-1 to TRBJ2-3; TRBD1 might be the D (5 bases). CDR1 and CDR2 (germline): SGHRS, YFSETQ. V lost 5 bases and J lost 4, with 11 bases in between. The CDR3 consists of 13 residues. The CDR3 sequence is CASRRQSPDTQYF. The CDR3 DNA sequence: TGCGCCAGCAGGCGACAGTCCCCAGATACGCAGTATTTT.

This clone showed up just a few times. This sequence joins TRBV4-2 and TRBJ2-1, with D maybe TRBD2 (6 bases). The V end was cut by 0 bases, the J end by 9 bases, with 12 bases between. The germline V gene has CDR1 LGHNA and CDR2 YNFKEQ. The CDR3 is made up of 14 amino acids. In DNA, the CDR3 is TGTGCCAGCAGCCAAGATTTGGGGCGGGGTGAGCAGTTCTTC. It yields the protein CASSQDLGRGEQFF.

The chain employs TRBV19 and TRBJ1-1, with D possibly matching TRBD1 (5 bases). V lost 8 bases to trimming and J lost 0 bases, with 13 bases between them. CDR1 is LNHDA, CDR2 SQIVND, per germline (reference sequence). This CDR3 has 14 amino acids. The chain's CDR3 is CASSTGGVNTEAFF. The CDR3 nucleotides read TGTGCCAGTTCAACGGGGGGGGTGAACACTGAAGCTTTCTTT.

This clone was counted once. The chain is built from TRBV7-8 and TRBJ1-1, with 7 bases matching TRBD1. Germline-derived CDR1 and CDR2 are SGHVS and FQNEAQ. This CDR3 region has 17 residues. V was pared by 6 bases and J by 1 base, with 14 bases of the junction left unmatched. The CDR3 sequence: CASSKRPRDSGNTEAFF. The CDR3 DNA follows: TGTGCCAGCAGTAAGCGACCCCGGGACAGCGGGAACACTGAAGCTTTCTTT.

J is TRBJ2-2 and V is TRBV7-3; TRBD2 might be the D (7 bases). In germline, CDR1 is SGHTA, CDR2 FQGTGA. Deletions cut 4 bases from V and 4 bases from J, with 19 bases between. This CDR3 is built from 17 residues. The CDR3 DNA sequence: TGTGCCAGCAGCTCGTCCGGGACACGGGGGGCCACCGGGGAGCTGTTTTTT. It specifies CASSSSGTRGATGELFF.

In DNA form, the CDR3 reads TGCGCCAGCAGCCAAGACCCTCCTAGCGGGGCCTACAATGAGCAGTTCTTC. It encodes CASSQDPPSGAYNEQFF. The chain carries TRBV4-3 and TRBJ2-1; 9 bases map to TRBD2. V dropped 0 bases and J dropped 2; count of bases not matched to a gene: 5. Germline V gene lookup returns CDR1 LGHNA and CDR2 YSLEER. This CDR3 spans 17 amino acids.

The chain links TRBV6-1 to TRBJ2-7; the match to TRBD1 covers 7 bases. V lost 6 bases to trimming and J lost 11 bases; unmatched junction nucleotides: 7. The V gene's germline CDR1 is MNHNS and CDR2 SASEGT. The CDR3 has 11 amino acids. CDR3 residues: CASRVRTGEYF. CDR3 coding DNA: TGTGCCAGCAGGGTCAGGACAGGAGAGTACTTC.

This sequence joins TRBV5-4 and TRBJ2-3; possibly TRBD2 for D (7 bases). This CDR3 spans 15 amino acids. Deletions cut 5 bases from V and 5 bases from J, with 18 bases between. Germline CDR1 SGHNT, CDR2 YYREEE (reference sequence). The DNA for the CDR3 is TGTGCCAGCAGATCTGGGGGGGGCTCGTTAGATACGCAGTATTTT. Its protein is CASRSGGGSLDTQYF.

The gene calls are TRBV2 and TRBJ2-7, with TRBD2 matching 8 bases. The CDR3 is 13 amino acids. Trimming removed 6 bases from V and 2 bases from J; junction bases left unmatched: 3. Germline V CDR1 and CDR2: SNHLY, FYNNEI. The CDR3 region has the DNA TGTGCCAGCAGGGACGGGGGGGCCTACGAGCAGTACTTC. It is translated as CASRDGGAYEQYF.

The V gene is TRBV9, the J gene TRBJ1-2; D is unclear. CDR1 and CDR2 from the germline V gene are SGDLS and YYNGEE. The germline V and J ends were trimmed by 4 bases and 6 bases, with 10 bases remaining between them. The CDR3 is 12 residues long. The CDR3 nucleotides read TGTGCCAGCAGCCCGAACAGTGATGGCTACACCTTC. The encoded protein is CASSPNSDGYTF.

This clone was observed a single time. The chain combines TRBV27 with TRBJ1-6, with D perhaps matching TRBD1 (6 bases). This CDR3 is built from 17 residues. The germline V gene has CDR1 MNHEY and CDR2 SMNVEV (reference sequence). Trimming cost V 1 base and J 9 bases, with 19 bases left between them. Written as DNA, the CDR3 is TGTGCCAGCAGTTTATACGAGTCCCTCCGCAGGGGTTCACCCCTCCACTTT. This encodes CASSLYESLRRGSPLHF.

This chain links TRBV7-2 with TRBJ2-4; D ambiguous. This CDR3 region has 14 residues. Germline CDR1 is SGHTA and CDR2 is FQGNSA. Trimming removed 5 bases at V and 3 bases at J, with 11 bases between. CDR3 sequence: CASSLGSLKNIQYF. The CDR3 nucleotides are TGTGCCAGCAGCCTCGGGTCTCTCAAAAACATTCAGTACTTC.

The chain has TRBV11-2 and TRBJ1-6, with 8 bases that match TRBD1. Germline CDR1 SGHAT, CDR2 FQNNGV. The CDR3 consists of 15 residues. The ends lost 0 bases at V and 12 bases at J; junction bases unmatched: 7. Written as DNA, the CDR3 is TGTGCCAGCAGCTTAGATCCGAGACAGGGGAAACCCCTCCACTTT. It codes for CASSLDPRQGKPLHF.

Here the CDR3 reads CASSLEQGRNQPQHF. The CDR3 DNA follows: TGTGCCAGCAGCTTAGAACAGGGACGGAATCAGCCCCAGCATTTT. The V gene is TRBV7-8, the J gene TRBJ1-5; D is possibly TRBD1 (6 bases). The CDR3 is made up of 15 amino acids. Germline V gene data show CDR1 as SGHVS and CDR2 as FQNEAQ. V dropped 1 base and J dropped 4 bases, with 11 bases sitting between them.

This chain connects TRBV7-2 to TRBJ2-1, with TRBD1 as a possible D gene (7 bases). CDR1 SGHTA and CDR2 FQGNSA come from the germline V gene. This CDR3 has 14 residues. Between the trimmed V and J ends, which lost 8 bases and 6 bases, there was a span of 17 bases. The CDR3 coding sequence is TGTGCCAGCGGCAGGGGGGCAGGGTTCAATGAGCAGTTCTTC. Amino acid sequence: CASGRGAGFNEQFF. Together with reference TRBV7-2 and TRBJ2-1, the CDR3 gives the full variable domain: GAGVSQSPSNKVTEKGKDVELRCDPISGHTALYWYRQSLGQGLEFLIYFQGNSAPDKSGLPSDRFSAERTGGSVSTLTIQRTQQEDSAVYLCASGRGAGFNEQFFGPGTRLTVL.

The chain employs TRBV4-2 and TRBJ2-4; 7 bases agree with TRBD1. J was trimmed by 3 bases and V by 0 bases; bases with no gene match: 2. Germline assignment: CDR1 LGHNA and CDR2 YNFKEQ. The CDR3 consists of 15 residues. CDR3 protein: CASSQDQGVKNIQYF. CDR3 in DNA: TGTGCCAGCAGCCAAGACCAGGGGGTCAAAAACATTCAGTACTTC.

This sequence joins TRBV29-1 and TRBJ1-2; 7 bases align to TRBD1. Trimming removed 4 bases from V and 7 bases from J; junction bases left unmatched: 6. This CDR3 contains 12 residues. CDR1 and CDR2 from the germline V gene are SQVTM and ANQGSEA. This chain's CDR3 is CSVGLGGLGYTF. The CDR3 DNA reads TGCAGCGTTGGTTTAGGGGGCCTTGGCTACACCTTC.

This chain uses TRBV4-3 with TRBJ1-6, with D maybe TRBD1 (6 bases). Trimming took 0 bases from V and 10 from J, leaving 16 bases between them. The CDR3 loop spans 16 amino acids. Germline V gene sequence: CDR1 LGHNA, CDR2 YSLEER. CDR3 nucleotides: TGCGCCAGCAGCCAAGACTGGGGGGGGACAAACTCACCCCTCCACTTT. Protein product: CASSQDWGGTNSPLHF.

V gene TRBV7-3 combines with J gene TRBJ2-3, with a possible D match to TRBD1 (6 bases). V was pared by 4 bases and J by 5 bases, with 16 bases between. CDR3 length: 15 amino acids. The germline V gene encodes CDR1 SGHTA and CDR2 FQGTGA. CDR3 loop: CASSSQGTREDTQYF. CDR3 DNA sequence: TGTGCCAGCAGCTCACAGGGTACCCGGGAAGATACGCAGTATTTT.